Presented here are 11 T cell receptor beta chains from one specimen sequenced in a study of response to subunit inactivated influenza vaccine. MiXCR, run by TCRdb on the RT-PCR reads, gives a single entry per CDR3 protein. The sample comprises a few hundred thousand distinct CDR3 sequences, less than 15% of which are singletons, and around 10% rests with the top ten. The sequencing used PBMCs from blood, collected roughly 12 days after vaccination. The receptors were sampled from a man aged 45-65 years who received an inactivated influenza vaccine.

The rearrangement links TRBV20-1 to TRBJ2-7; D not certain. CDR1 and CDR2 (germline): DFQATT, SNEGSKA (reference sequence). The ends were cut back, 3 bases at V and 0 bases at J, with 12 bases in the middle. CDR3 length: 14 amino acids. The CDR3, as DNA: TGCAGTGCTAGCCCCTTGATTTCCTCCTACGAGCAGTACTTC. This gives the protein CSASPLISSYEQYF.

This clonotype was seen a handful of times. The chain is built from TRBV20-1 and TRBJ2-3, with TRBD2 identical over 14 bases. The CDR3 runs 15 residues. J gave up 6 bases and V 5 bases, and 7 bases lay outside the gene matches. Looked up from germline, CDR1 is DFQATT and CDR2 is SNEGSKA (reference sequence). The DNA for the CDR3 is TGCAGTGCTGGGACTAGCGGGGGTTCGTCTGATACGCAGTATTTT. This encodes CSAGTSGGSSDTQYF.

This clonotype has more than one count but fewer than ten. The genes are TRBV28 and TRBJ2-2, with D hard to call. This CDR3 is 18 amino acids long. Trimming shortened V by 7 bases and J by 0 bases, and 21 bases separated the two germline ends. The germline gives CDR1 MDHEN, CDR2 SYDVKM. This CDR3 reads CASNSALLYTANTGELFF. The CDR3 bases are TGTGCCAGCAACTCGGCACTCCTTTACACCGCGAACACCGGGGAGCTGTTTTTT. Full variable domain (rest looked up from reference TRBV28 and TRBJ2-2): DVKVTQSSRYLVKRTGEKVFLECVQDMDHENMFWYRQDPGLGLRLIYFSYDVKMKEKGDIPEGYSVSREKKERFSLILESASTNQTSMYLCASNSALLYTANTGELFFGEGSRLTVL.

The chain combines TRBV20-1 with TRBJ1-1; 10 bases fit TRBD1. The junction had 2 bases not matched to a gene; V was cut back by 3 bases and J by 1 base. The germline CDR1 and CDR2 sequences are DFQATT and SNEGSKA (reference sequence). The CDR3 covers 14 residues. In nucleotides, the CDR3 is TGCAGTGCTAGGGGACAGGGGTCGAACACTGAAGCTTTCTTT. Its translation: CSARGQGSNTEAFF.

This clonotype was counted only a few times. V is TRBV10-2 and J is TRBJ2-3, with 9 bases that match TRBD2. This CDR3 has 13 residues. In germline, CDR1 is WSHSY, CDR2 SAAADI. The ends lost 8 bases at V and 6 bases at J; junction bases unmatched: 6. The DNA of the CDR3 is TGCGCCAGCCGGGCTAGCGGGGCCGATACGCAGTATTTT. As protein: CASRASGADTQYF.

The sample holds a few counts of this clonotype. The V call is TRBV13, the J call TRBJ2-7, with D possibly being TRBD1 or TRBD2 (5 bases each). Trimming removed 5 bases at V and 4 bases at J, with 15 bases between. The CDR3 covers 14 residues. Per the germline V gene, CDR1 is PRHDT and CDR2 is FYEKMQ (reference sequence). The CDR3 sequence is CASSLRDGLYEQYF. The DNA of the CDR3 is TGTGCCAGCAGCCTCCGGGACGGATTATACGAGCAGTACTTC.

The table lists this clonotype with many counts. The V and J genes are TRBV29-1 and TRBJ2-1, with D maybe TRBD2 (6 bases). Germline CDR1 and CDR2: SQVTM and ANQGSEA. This CDR3 is built from 13 residues. Trimming removed 6 bases at V and 6 bases at J, with 15 bases between. The CDR3 here is CSVGERRGNEQFF. In nucleotides, the CDR3 is TGCAGCGTCGGCGAGCGGAGGGGCAATGAGCAGTTCTTC.

In this sample, this clonotype turned up a few times. The rearrangement links TRBV7-2 to TRBJ2-2; D is uncertain. CDR1 is SGHTA and CDR2 is FQGNSA in the germline V gene. Between the trimmed V and J ends, which lost 0 bases and 7 bases, there was a span of 12 bases. This CDR3 is 15 amino acids long. CDR3 loop: CASSLAIGSFGELFF. CDR3 sequence (DNA): TGTGCCAGCAGCTTAGCGATTGGTAGTTTCGGGGAGCTGTTTTTT.

The sample holds a few counts of this clonotype. The chain joins TRBV5-1 to TRBJ1-3; no clear D gene. Trimming took 2 bases from V and 0 from J, leaving 9 bases between them. Germline CDR1 SGHRS, CDR2 YFSETQ. There are 15 residues in the CDR3. CDR3 nucleotides: TGCGCCAGCAGCTTTGGGGATTCCTCTGGAAACACCATATATTTT. Amino acid sequence: CASSFGDSSGNTIYF.

The chain employs TRBV29-1 and TRBJ2-7; TRBD1 or TRBD2 may be the D gene (6 bases each). CDR3 length: 15 amino acids. Germline V gene lookup returns CDR1 SQVTM and CDR2 ANQGSEA. The ends were cut back, 1 base at V and 0 bases at J, with 13 bases in the middle. The CDR3 here is CSVEVRGTPSYEQYF. The DNA for the CDR3 is TGCAGCGTTGAAGTTCGGGGGACACCCTCCTACGAGCAGTACTTC.

The chain uses TRBV4-1 and TRBJ2-1; 8 bases are a match to TRBD1. After removal of 2 bases from V and 2 bases from J, the junction contained 8 bases not matched to a gene. The CDR3 sequence is 17 residues long. The germline V gene encodes CDR1 MGHRA and CDR2 YSYEKL. The CDR3 protein is CASSQSQTGVTYNEQFF. Written as DNA, the CDR3 is TGCGCCAGCAGCCAAAGCCAGACAGGGGTGACCTACAATGAGCAGTTCTTC.